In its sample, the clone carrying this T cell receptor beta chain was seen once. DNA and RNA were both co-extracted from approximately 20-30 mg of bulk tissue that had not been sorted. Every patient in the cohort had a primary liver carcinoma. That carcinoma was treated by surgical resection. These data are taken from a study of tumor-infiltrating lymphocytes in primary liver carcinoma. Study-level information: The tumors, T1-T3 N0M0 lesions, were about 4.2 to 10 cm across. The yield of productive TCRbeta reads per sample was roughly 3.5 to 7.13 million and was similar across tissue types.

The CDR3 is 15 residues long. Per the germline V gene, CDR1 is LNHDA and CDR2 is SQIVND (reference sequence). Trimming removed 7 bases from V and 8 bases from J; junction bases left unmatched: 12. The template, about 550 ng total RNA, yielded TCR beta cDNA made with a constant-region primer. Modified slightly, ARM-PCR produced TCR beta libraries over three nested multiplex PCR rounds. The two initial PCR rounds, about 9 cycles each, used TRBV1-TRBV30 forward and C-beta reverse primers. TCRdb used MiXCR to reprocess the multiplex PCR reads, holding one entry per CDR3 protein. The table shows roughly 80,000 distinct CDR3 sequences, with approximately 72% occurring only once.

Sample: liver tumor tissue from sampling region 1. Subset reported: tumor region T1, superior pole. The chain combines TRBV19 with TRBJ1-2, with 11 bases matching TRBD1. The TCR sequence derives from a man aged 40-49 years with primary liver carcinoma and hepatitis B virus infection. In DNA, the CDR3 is TGTGCCAGTACCGCGGCGGGACAGGGGGTGTTCGGCTACACCTTC. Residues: CASTAAGQGVFGYTF.